These 28 T cell receptor beta chains were all obtained from the same sample, sequenced in a study of response to subunit inactivated influenza vaccine. TCRdb recomputed calls from the RT-PCR reads with MiXCR, one row per CDR3 protein. This table holds 500,000 or so distinct CDR3 sequences, 15% to 20% found once. This specimen consisted of CD4+ T cells sorted from PBMCs, obtained around 2 years after vaccination. Every receptor here comes from a man aged 50-75 years who received an inactivated influenza vaccine.

In this sample, this clonotype turned up many times. The chain joins TRBV20-1 to TRBJ1-6; D is ambiguous. V lost 0 bases and J 10 bases, leaving 13 bases between the germline ends. Germline CDR1 is DFQATT and CDR2 is SNEGSKA (reference sequence). The CDR3 length is 14 residues. The CDR3 loop reads CSARDPQVWSPLHF. The CDR3 DNA reads as TGCAGTGCTAGAGATCCCCAGGTGTGGTCACCCCTCCACTTT.

This chain links TRBV14 with TRBJ2-7, with 10 nucleotides matching TRBD2. The V segment lost 2 bases and the J segment 4 bases; nucleotides outside the gene matches: 2. The CDR3 is 14 amino acids. From germline, CDR1 is SGHDN and CDR2 FVKESK. The CDR3 is CASSQLAGAYEQYF. The CDR3 bases are TGTGCCAGCAGCCAACTAGCGGGAGCTTACGAGCAGTACTTC.

This clonotype was found a few times. This chain links TRBV7-8 with TRBJ2-7; the match to TRBD2 covers 7 bases. CDR1 and CDR2 (germline): SGHVS, FQNEAQ. V lost 5 bases and J lost 3; bases outside the gene matches: 7. This CDR3 has 14 residues. CDR3 sequence (DNA): TGTGCCAGCAGCGTATCCGGGAGGAACTACGAGCAGTACTTC. Translation gives CASSVSGRNYEQYF.

The V gene is TRBV28, the J gene TRBJ2-7, with 11 bases fitting TRBD1. Germline V CDR1 and CDR2: MDHEN, SYDVKM. Trimming took 6 bases from V and 6 from J; bases not matched to a gene: 10. The CDR3 is made up of 15 amino acids. CDR3 bases: TGTGCCAGCAGAACCGGGACAGGGGGTAGCGGCGAGCAGTACTTC. Its protein product is CASRTGTGGSGEQYF.

The sample holds a few counts of this clonotype. This sequence joins TRBV7-8 and TRBJ2-2; unclear D gene. The germline V gene has CDR1 SGHVS and CDR2 FQNEAQ. V lost 6 bases to trimming and J lost 2 bases, with 13 bases between them. This CDR3 region has 15 residues. The CDR3 here is CASRPRAINTGELFF. The CDR3 DNA follows: TGTGCCAGCAGACCACGGGCGATAAACACCGGGGAGCTGTTTTTT.

This clonotype was found a few times. V usage is TRBV12-3 or TRBV12-4 and J usage is TRBJ1-1, with D perhaps TRBD1 (5 bases). Trimming stripped 5 bases from V and 4 bases from J, with 11 bases between. This CDR3 comprises 13 residues. This CDR3 is CASSNDQGTEAFF. The CDR3 coding sequence is TGTGCCAGCAGTAATGACCAGGGCACTGAAGCTTTCTTT.

The chain uses TRBV9 and TRBJ2-2; no firm D call. This CDR3 region has 13 residues. Trimming shortened V by 0 bases and J by 3 bases, and 3 bases separated the two germline ends. Germline V gives CDR1 SGDLS, CDR2 YYNGEE. CDR3 sequence: CASSVVDTGELFF. The CDR3 DNA reads as TGTGCCAGCAGCGTAGTCGACACCGGGGAGCTGTTTTTT. Variable domain in full (rest from reference TRBV9 and TRBJ2-2): DSGVTQTPKHLITATGQRVTLRCSPRSGDLSVYWYQQSLDQGLQFLIQYYNGEERAKGNILERFSAQQFPDLHSELNLSSLELGDSALYFCASSVVDTGELFFGEGSRLTVL.

This clonotype was recorded a few times. The chain couples TRBV24-1 to TRBJ1-5; the D gene is possibly TRBD1 (6 bases). V lost 3 bases, J lost 2 bases, and 10 bases lay in between. The CDR3 covers 15 residues. CDR1 and CDR2 (germline): KGHDR, SFDVKD. The CDR3 DNA is TGTGCCACCAGTGATAAGGGACAAGGCAATCAGCCCCAGCATTTT. The encoded protein is CATSDKGQGNQPQHF.

V and J are TRBV20-1 and TRBJ2-1; 7 bases align to TRBD2. Germline V gene lookup returns CDR1 DFQATT and CDR2 SNEGSKA (reference sequence). This CDR3 has 12 amino acids. V gave up 6 bases and J gave up 5 bases; unmatched junction bases: 4. CDR3 sequence: CSAVSGNNEQFF. In DNA form, the CDR3 reads TGCAGTGCCGTCAGCGGGAACAATGAGCAGTTCTTC.

This clonotype came up a few times. The chain carries TRBV4-1 and TRBJ2-3; 10 bases are a match to TRBD1. J lost 5 bases, V lost 4 bases, and 12 bases had no gene match. The germline CDR1 and CDR2 sequences are MGHRA and YSYEKL. CDR3 length: 17 amino acids. Written as DNA, the CDR3 is TGCGCCAGCAGCCCAGATTCCCGGGACAGGGGAATAGATACGCAGTATTTT. Translating it yields CASSPDSRDRGIDTQYF.

V gene TRBV20-1 combines with J gene TRBJ1-2, with D possibly being TRBD1 (5 bases). The CDR3 is 18 residues long. V was clipped by 0 bases and J by 2 bases, with 22 bases between them. Germline-derived CDR1 and CDR2 are DFQATT and SNEGSKA (reference sequence). As DNA, the CDR3 is TGCAGTGCTAGAGACTCCAAAAGGAAAAAGGGGTTGAACTATGGCTACACCTTC. Translated, it gives CSARDSKRKKGLNYGYTF.

This clonotype has a handful of counts. The chain recombines TRBV7-8 with TRBJ2-7, with 7 nucleotides matching TRBD2. Germline assignment: CDR1 SGHVS and CDR2 FQNEAQ. This CDR3 is 16 amino acids long. J lost 3 bases, V lost 1 base, and 9 bases had no gene match. The CDR3 region has the DNA TGTGCCAGCAGCTTAGATGCCTTGGGAGGGTACTACGAGCAGTACTTC. This translates into CASSLDALGGYYEQYF.

The chain joins TRBV6-1 to TRBJ2-7; 9 bases match TRBD1. V shed 5 bases and J 4 bases; nucleotides not matched to a gene: 9. The CDR3 runs 15 residues. CDR1 is MNHNS and CDR2 is SASEGT in the germline V gene. CDR3 region: CASSPWDRAGYEQYF. In nucleotides, the CDR3 is TGTGCCAGCAGTCCGTGGGACAGGGCAGGATACGAGCAGTACTTC.

V usage is TRBV14 and J usage is TRBJ2-7; D is perhaps TRBD1 or TRBD2 (5 bases each). The germline V gene has CDR1 SGHDN and CDR2 FVKESK. The V end was cut by 1 base, the J end by 7 bases, with 20 bases between. This CDR3 is built from 16 residues. CDR3 nucleotide sequence: TGTGCCAGCAGCCAAGGCCACGGGACCGTCGCCCGTGAGCAGTACTTC. This gives the protein CASSQGHGTVAREQYF.

V usage is TRBV4-3 and J usage is TRBJ1-1; D is ambiguous. The CDR3 totals 13 residues. CDR1 and CDR2 (germline): LGHNA, YSLEER. V lost 1 base and J 3 bases, leaving 6 bases between the germline ends. The CDR3 here is CASSQARDTEAFF. The CDR3 DNA reads TGCGCCAGCAGCCAAGCCCGGGACACTGAAGCTTTCTTT.

The chain is built from TRBV27 and TRBJ2-7; 9 nucleotides align to TRBD1. CDR3 size: 16 residues. The ends lost 2 bases at V and 5 bases at J; junction bases unmatched: 10. CDR1 MNHEY and CDR2 SMNVEV come from the germline V gene (reference sequence). DNA for the CDR3: TGTGCCAGCAGTTTAGGTGGACAGGGGCGATTGGACGAGCAGTACTTC. This codes for CASSLGGQGRLDEQYF.

This clonotype has only a few counts. V is TRBV20-1 and J is TRBJ1-1; no definite D call. V lost 2 bases and J lost 1, with 8 bases in between. Germline V lookup: CDR1 DFQATT, CDR2 SNEGSKA (reference sequence). There are 13 residues in the CDR3. CDR3 region: CSARSRTNTEAFF. The CDR3 DNA is TGCAGTGCTAGATCTCGGACGAACACTGAAGCTTTCTTT.

This clonotype was seen ten or more times. V is TRBV6-5 and J is TRBJ1-1; the D gene is possibly TRBD1 (5 bases). Trimming took off 6 bases at V and 1 base at J, with 6 bases between the two ends. CDR1 and CDR2 from the germline V gene are MNHEY and SVGAGI. This CDR3 region has 12 residues. CDR3 in amino acids: CASRGGNTEAFF. Written as DNA, the CDR3 is TGTGCCAGCAGGGGGGGGAACACTGAAGCTTTCTTT.

J is TRBJ2-1 and V is TRBV24-1, with 13 bases matching TRBD2. The germline V gene has CDR1 KGHDR and CDR2 SFDVKD. J was trimmed by 0 bases and V by 4 bases; bases with no gene match: 2. The length of the CDR3 is 17 residues. The CDR3 loop reads CATSEWTSGSSYNEQFF. In DNA, the CDR3 is TGTGCCACCAGTGAGTGGACTAGCGGGAGCTCCTACAATGAGCAGTTCTTC.

In its sample, this clonotype was seen a few times. The chain couples TRBV7-3 to TRBJ2-2; a weak D match, TRBD2 (5 bases). Trimming cost V 1 base and J 3 bases, with 9 bases left between them. This CDR3 contains 15 residues. Germline V gene lookup returns CDR1 SGHTA and CDR2 FQGTGA. The chain's CDR3 is CASSLRGLHTGELFF. DNA of the CDR3: TGTGCCAGCAGCTTAAGAGGGCTCCACACCGGGGAGCTGTTTTTT.

This clonotype was seen repeatedly, ten times or more. The chain links TRBV12-3 or TRBV12-4 to TRBJ2-1; D possibly corresponds to TRBD2 (5 bases). The CDR3 runs to 12 residues. V was clipped by 3 bases and J by 9 bases, with 9 bases between them. Written as DNA, the CDR3 is TGTGCCAGCAGTTTGCCTGGGAGTGAGCAGTTCTTC. Its protein product is CASSLPGSEQFF.

This clonotype was detected only a few times. The chain couples TRBV6-5 to TRBJ1-6; 7 positions agree with TRBD1. With 4 bases clipped from V and 2 bases from J, the junction kept 8 bases outside the gene matches. The germline gives CDR1 MNHEY, CDR2 SVGAGI. This CDR3 has 17 residues. CDR3 amino acids: CASSFGQVGAYNSPLHF. CDR3 sequence (DNA): TGTGCCAGCAGTTTTGGACAGGTTGGCGCCTATAATTCACCCCTCCACTTT.

This CDR3 reads CATAGAVPTDTQYF. As DNA, the CDR3 is TGTGCCACGGCGGGGGCAGTCCCCACAGATACGCAGTATTTT. The genes are TRBV24-1 and TRBJ2-3; a weak D match, TRBD2 (7 bases). The ends were cut back, 10 bases at V and 2 bases at J, with 15 bases in the middle. From germline, CDR1 is KGHDR and CDR2 SFDVKD. The CDR3 is 14 residues long.

This chain uses TRBV7-2 with TRBJ2-1, with TRBD1 matching over 9 bases. With 3 bases clipped from V and 9 bases from J, the junction kept 6 bases outside the gene matches. The V gene's germline CDR1 is SGHTA and CDR2 FQGNSA. This CDR3 comprises 14 residues. CDR3 in DNA: TGTGCCAGCAGCTTCCTGGACAGGGGAGTTGAGCAGTTCTTC. Amino acid sequence: CASSFLDRGVEQFF.

This chain uses TRBV12-3 or TRBV12-4 with TRBJ2-7; the match to TRBD1 covers 8 bases. The CDR3 is made up of 15 amino acids. The V gene end was trimmed by 3 bases and the J gene end by 5 bases; junction bases not matched to a gene: 9. The CDR3 nucleotides are TGTGCCAGCAGTTTCTGGAGGACAGGGAATGACGAGCAGTACTTC. Protein product: CASSFWRTGNDEQYF.

This clonotype was counted only a few times. The rearrangement links TRBV7-2 to TRBJ2-5, with D unclear. The CDR3 consists of 13 residues. Trimming removed 6 bases at V and 4 bases at J, with 12 bases between. Germline-derived CDR1 and CDR2 are SGHTA and FQGNSA. CDR3 bases: TGTGCCAGCAGAAGGACCGTGGGAGAGACCCAGTACTTC. Translated, it gives CASRRTVGETQYF. The full variable domain, in which reference TRBV7-2 and TRBJ2-5 provide the parts outside the CDR3, is GAGVSQSPSNKVTEKGKDVELRCDPISGHTALYWYRQSLGQGLEFLIYFQGNSAPDKSGLPSDRFSAERTGGSVSTLTIQRTQQEDSAVYLCASRRTVGETQYFGPGTRLLVL.

In this sample, this clonotype turned up a few times. The V gene is TRBV27, the J gene TRBJ1-1; D remains ambiguous. Per the germline V gene, CDR1 is MNHEY and CDR2 is SMNVEV (reference sequence). The CDR3 sequence is 16 residues long. V gave up 3 bases and J gave up 2 bases, with 16 bases separating them. CDR3 DNA: TGTGCCAGCAGTTTTGGCCCGTGGACGGTCAACACTGAAGCTTTCTTT. Protein product: CASSFGPWTVNTEAFF.

The rearrangement links TRBV20-1 to TRBJ2-5, with 9 bases lining up with TRBD1. Germline V gene data show CDR1 as DFQATT and CDR2 as SNEGSKA (reference sequence). This CDR3 has 13 amino acids. V was pared by 6 bases and J by 7 bases, with 9 bases of the junction left unmatched. Here the CDR3 reads CSAKQGAEGTQYF. CDR3 coding DNA: TGCAGTGCAAAACAGGGGGCCGAGGGGACCCAGTACTTC.